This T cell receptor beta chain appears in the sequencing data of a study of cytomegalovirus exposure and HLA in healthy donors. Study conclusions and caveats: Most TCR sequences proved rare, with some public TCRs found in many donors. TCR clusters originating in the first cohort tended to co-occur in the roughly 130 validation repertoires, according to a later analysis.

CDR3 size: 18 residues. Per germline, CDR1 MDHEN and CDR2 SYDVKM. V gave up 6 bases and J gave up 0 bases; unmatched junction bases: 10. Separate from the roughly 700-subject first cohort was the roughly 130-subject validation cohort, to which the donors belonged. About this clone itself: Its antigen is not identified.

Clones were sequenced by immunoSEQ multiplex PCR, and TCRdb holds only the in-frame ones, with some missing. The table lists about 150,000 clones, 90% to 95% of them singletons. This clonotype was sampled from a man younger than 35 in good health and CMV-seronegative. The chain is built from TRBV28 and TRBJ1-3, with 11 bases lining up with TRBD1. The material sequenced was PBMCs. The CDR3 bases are TGTGCCAGCAGGGATATACCGGGACAGGGGGTCTCTGGAAACACCATATATTTT. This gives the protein CASRDIPGQGVSGNTIYF.